Each of the 7 T cell receptor beta chains below was sequenced from the same sample in a study of PD-1 blockade in classical Hodgkin lymphoma. Time point specified: newly diagnosed, previously untreated cHL patient sample. Data came from immunoSEQ multiplex PCR; TCRdb stores just in-frame clones and leaves some out. The table lists 20,000 to 25,000 clones, approximately 95% of them singletons, with approximately 4% in the top ten. The specimen was peripheral blood mononuclear cells (PBMCs). These receptors came from a human donor with classical Hodgkin lymphoma.

The chain recombines TRBV11-2 with TRBJ1-2; no definite D call. CDR1 and CDR2 (germline): SGHAT, FQNNGV. V was shortened by 1 base and J by 7 bases, with 7 bases between the two germline ends. CDR3 length equals 12 residues. The CDR3 sequence: CASSLGGSGYTF. CDR3 in DNA: TGTGCCAGCAGCTTAGGAGGGAGTGGCTACACCTTC. Based on the CDR3 plus reference TRBV11-2 and TRBJ1-2, the full variable domain is EAGVAQSPRYKIIEKRQSVAFWCNPISGHATLYWYQQILGQGPKLLIQFQNNGVVDDSQLPKDRFSAERLKGVDSTLKIQPAKLEDSAVYLCASSLGGSGYTFGSGTRLTVV.

The V call is TRBV28, the J call TRBJ1-6; D possibly corresponds to TRBD1 (5 bases). The CDR3 totals 14 residues. Germline loops: CDR1 MDHEN, CDR2 SYDVKM. The V gene lost 3 bases and the J gene lost 7 bases, with 10 bases spanning the gap. CDR3 residues: CASSLWTPNSPLHF. Written as DNA, the CDR3 is TGTGCCAGCAGTTTGTGGACACCCAATTCACCCCTCCACTTT.

This chain joins TRBV19 and TRBJ1-1; D remains unclear. The V end lost 10 bases, the J end lost 5 bases, and 11 bases lay between the germline ends. Germline-derived CDR1 and CDR2 are LNHDA and SQIVND (reference sequence). The CDR3 has 11 residues. CDR3 nucleotides: TGTGCCACCCGGAGCGGAACTGAAGCTTTCTTT. It encodes CATRSGTEAFF.

This clone has only one observation. The chain carries TRBV30 and TRBJ2-5, with TRBD1 matching over 7 bases. Germline trimming cut 5 bases from V and 5 bases from J; bases unmatched to any gene: 14. CDR1 is GTSNPN and CDR2 is SVGIG in the germline V gene (reference sequence). The CDR3 covers 15 residues. This chain's CDR3 is CAWDLNTGAGETQYF. CDR3 DNA: TGTGCCTGGGATCTAAACACAGGGGCCGGGGAGACCCAGTACTTC.

J is TRBJ2-1 and V is TRBV9, with D perhaps TRBD2 (5 bases). V lost 4 bases and J 0 bases, leaving 14 bases between the germline ends. The CDR3 sequence is 16 residues long. CDR1 is SGDLS, CDR2 YYNGEE, per germline. The CDR3 reads CASSPRVPSSYNEQFF. The CDR3 DNA follows: TGTGCCAGCAGCCCGAGGGTCCCGAGCTCCTACAATGAGCAGTTCTTC.

The chain employs TRBV6-6 and TRBJ2-7; the D gene could be TRBD1 or TRBD2 (7 bases each). Between the trimmed V and J ends, which lost 2 bases and 1 base, there was a span of 15 bases. Germline CDR1 and CDR2: MNHNY and SVGAGI (reference sequence). The CDR3 has 16 residues. The CDR3 DNA is TGTGCCAGCAGTTACGGGAGGGACAGATTATCCTACGAGCAGTACTTC. Translating gives CASSYGRDRLSYEQYF.

The chain has TRBV6-1 and TRBJ2-2, with D hard to call. The CDR3 spans 15 residues. The germline V and J ends were trimmed by 5 bases and 1 base, with 11 bases remaining between them. Germline CDR1 is MNHNS and CDR2 is SASEGT. DNA of the CDR3: TGTGCCAGCAGTCCACCTCTCTTGAACACCGGGGAGCTGTTTTTT. Translation gives CASSPPLLNTGELFF.